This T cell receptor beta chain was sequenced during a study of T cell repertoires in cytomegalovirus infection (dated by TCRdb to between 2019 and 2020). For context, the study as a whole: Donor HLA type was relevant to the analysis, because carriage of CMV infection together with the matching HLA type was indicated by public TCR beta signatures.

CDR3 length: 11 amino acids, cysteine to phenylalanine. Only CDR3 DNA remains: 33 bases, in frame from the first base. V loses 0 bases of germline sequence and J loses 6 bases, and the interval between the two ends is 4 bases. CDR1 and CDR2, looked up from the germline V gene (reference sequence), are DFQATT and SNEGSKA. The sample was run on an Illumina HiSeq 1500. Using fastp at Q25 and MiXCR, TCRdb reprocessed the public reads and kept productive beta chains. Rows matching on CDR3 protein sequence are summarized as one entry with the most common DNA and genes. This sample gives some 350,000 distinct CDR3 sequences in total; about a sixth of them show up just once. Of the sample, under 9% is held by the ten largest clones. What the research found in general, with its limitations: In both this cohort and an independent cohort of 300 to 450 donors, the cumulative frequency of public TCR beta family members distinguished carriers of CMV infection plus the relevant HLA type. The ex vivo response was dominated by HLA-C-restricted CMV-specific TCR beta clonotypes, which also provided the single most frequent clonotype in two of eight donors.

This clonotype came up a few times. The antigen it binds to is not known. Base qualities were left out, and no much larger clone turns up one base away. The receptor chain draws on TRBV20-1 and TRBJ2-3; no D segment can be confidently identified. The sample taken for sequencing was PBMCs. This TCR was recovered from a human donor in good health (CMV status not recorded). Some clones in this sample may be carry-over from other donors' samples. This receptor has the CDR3 CSARDRDTQYF. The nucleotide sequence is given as TGCAGTGCTAGAGATAGGGATACGCAGTATTTT.